This TCR beta chain appears in the sequencing data of a study of blood T cell repertoires in COVID-19. The participants were between about 18 and 90 years old and came from 24 US areas. Clinical history reported by participants formed the basis on which cohorts were assigned. Clones were sequenced by immunoSEQ multiplex PCR, and TCRdb holds only the in-frame ones, with some missing. In the table there are 140,000 to 150,000 clones, around four fifths of which are singletons. Germline loops: CDR1 MNHEY, CDR2 SMNVEV (reference sequence). The CDR3 is 15 residues long. Trimming cost V 0 bases and J 8 bases; bases outside gene matches: 7.

The clonotype was recovered from a woman aged 35 to 49 who had recovered from COVID-19. The chain carries TRBV27 and TRBJ1-2, with TRBD1 identical over 9 bases. The sequenced sample consisted of PBMCs or T cells enriched from blood (not recorded which). CDR3 sequence: CASSLSAGQGSGYTF. CDR3 coding DNA: TGTGCCAGCAGTTTATCGGCGGGACAGGGATCGGGCTACACCTTC.